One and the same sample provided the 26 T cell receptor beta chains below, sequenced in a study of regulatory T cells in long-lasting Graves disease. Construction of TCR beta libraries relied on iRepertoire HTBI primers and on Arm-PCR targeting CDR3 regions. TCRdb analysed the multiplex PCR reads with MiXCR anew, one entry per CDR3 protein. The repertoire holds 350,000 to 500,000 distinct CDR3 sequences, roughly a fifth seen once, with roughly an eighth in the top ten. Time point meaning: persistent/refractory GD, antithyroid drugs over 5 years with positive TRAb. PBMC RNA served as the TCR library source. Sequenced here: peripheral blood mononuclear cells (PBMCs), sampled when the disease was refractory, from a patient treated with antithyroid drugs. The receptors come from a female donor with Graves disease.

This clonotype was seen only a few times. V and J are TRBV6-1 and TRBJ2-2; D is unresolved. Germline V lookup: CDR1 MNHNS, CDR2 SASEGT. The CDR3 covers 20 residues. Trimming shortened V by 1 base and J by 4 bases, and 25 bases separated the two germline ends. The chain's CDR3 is CASSEESPLGLAPLTGELFF. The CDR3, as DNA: TGTGCCAGCAGTGAAGAGTCCCCATTGGGTCTGGCGCCACTCACCGGGGAGCTGTTTTTT.

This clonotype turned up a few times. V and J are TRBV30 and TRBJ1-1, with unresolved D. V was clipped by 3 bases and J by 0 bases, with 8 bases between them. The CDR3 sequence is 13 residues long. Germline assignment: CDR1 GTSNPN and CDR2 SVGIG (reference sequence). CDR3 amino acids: CAWSLGMNTEAFF. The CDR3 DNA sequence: TGTGCCTGGAGCCTCGGGATGAACACTGAAGCTTTCTTT. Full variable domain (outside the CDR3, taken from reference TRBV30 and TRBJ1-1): SQTIHQWPATLVQPVGSPLSLECTVEGTSNPNLYWYRQAAGRGLQLLFYSVGIGQISSEVPQNLSASRPQDRQFILSSKKLLLSDSGFYLCAWSLGMNTEAFFGQGTRLTVV.

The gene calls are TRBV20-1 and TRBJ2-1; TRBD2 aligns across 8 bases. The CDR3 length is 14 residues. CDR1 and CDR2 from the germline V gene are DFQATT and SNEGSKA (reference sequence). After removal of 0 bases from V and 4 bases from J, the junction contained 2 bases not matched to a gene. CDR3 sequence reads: CSARDSSGYNEQFF. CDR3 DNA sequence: TGCAGTGCTAGAGACTCTAGCGGGTACAATGAGCAGTTCTTC.

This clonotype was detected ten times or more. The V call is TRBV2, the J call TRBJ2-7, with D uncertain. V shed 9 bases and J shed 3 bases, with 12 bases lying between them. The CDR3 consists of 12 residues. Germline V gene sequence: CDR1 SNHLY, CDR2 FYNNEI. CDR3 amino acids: CASVTRVYEQYF. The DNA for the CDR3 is TGTGCCAGTGTGACACGGGTCTACGAGCAGTACTTC.

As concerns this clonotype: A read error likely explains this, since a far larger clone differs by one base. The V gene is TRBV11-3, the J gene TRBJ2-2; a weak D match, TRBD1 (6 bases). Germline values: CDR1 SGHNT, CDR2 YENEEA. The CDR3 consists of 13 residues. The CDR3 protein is CASRLAGAGELFF. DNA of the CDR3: TGTGCCAGCAGATTAGCAGGGGCCGGGGAGCTGTTTTTT.

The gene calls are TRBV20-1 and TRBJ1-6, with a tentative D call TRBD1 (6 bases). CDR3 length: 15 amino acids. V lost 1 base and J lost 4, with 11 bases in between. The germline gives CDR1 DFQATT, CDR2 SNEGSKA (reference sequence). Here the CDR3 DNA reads TGCAGTGCTAGAGGCCGGACAGCGTATAATTCACCCCTCCACTTT. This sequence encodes CSARGRTAYNSPLHF.

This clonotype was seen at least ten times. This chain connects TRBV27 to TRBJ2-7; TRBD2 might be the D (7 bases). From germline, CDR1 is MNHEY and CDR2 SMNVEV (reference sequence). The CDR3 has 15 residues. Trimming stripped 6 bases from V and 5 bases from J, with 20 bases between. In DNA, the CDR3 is TGTGCCAGCAGGAGGTGGGGGGGCCTCTCTGACGAGCAGTACTTC. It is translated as CASRRWGGLSDEQYF.

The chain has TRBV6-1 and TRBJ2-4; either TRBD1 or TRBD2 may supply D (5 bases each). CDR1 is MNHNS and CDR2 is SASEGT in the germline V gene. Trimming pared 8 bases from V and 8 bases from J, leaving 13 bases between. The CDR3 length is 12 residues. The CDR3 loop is CASRDVGDIQYF. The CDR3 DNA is TGTGCCAGCCGGGACGTCGGAGACATTCAGTACTTC.

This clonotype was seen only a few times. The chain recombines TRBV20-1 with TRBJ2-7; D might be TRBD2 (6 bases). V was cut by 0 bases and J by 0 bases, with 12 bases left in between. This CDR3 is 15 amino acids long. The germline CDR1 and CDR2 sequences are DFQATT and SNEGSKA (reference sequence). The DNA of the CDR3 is TGCAGTGCTAGAGAGGGGACTTCGAGCTCCTACGAGCAGTACTTC. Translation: CSAREGTSSSYEQYF.

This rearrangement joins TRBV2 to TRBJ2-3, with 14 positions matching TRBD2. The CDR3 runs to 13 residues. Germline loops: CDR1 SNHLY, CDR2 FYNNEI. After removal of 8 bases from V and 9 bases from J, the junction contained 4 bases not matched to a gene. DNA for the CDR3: TGTGCCAGCTTGGGACTAGCGGGAGACACGCAGTATTTT. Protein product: CASLGLAGDTQYF.

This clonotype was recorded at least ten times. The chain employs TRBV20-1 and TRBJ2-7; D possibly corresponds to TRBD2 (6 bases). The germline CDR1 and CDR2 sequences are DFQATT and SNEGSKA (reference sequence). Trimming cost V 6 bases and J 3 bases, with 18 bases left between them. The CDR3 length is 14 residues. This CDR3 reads CSAQGTRGYYEQYF. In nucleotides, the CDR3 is TGCAGTGCCCAAGGTACTCGGGGGTACTACGAGCAGTACTTC.

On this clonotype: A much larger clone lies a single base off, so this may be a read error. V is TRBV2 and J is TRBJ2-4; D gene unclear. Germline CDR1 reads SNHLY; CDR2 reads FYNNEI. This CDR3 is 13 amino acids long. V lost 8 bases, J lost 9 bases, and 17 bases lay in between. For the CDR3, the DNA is TGTGCCAGCCGGCCGAACGAGGTAAGCATTCAGTACTTC. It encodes CASRPNEVSIQYF.

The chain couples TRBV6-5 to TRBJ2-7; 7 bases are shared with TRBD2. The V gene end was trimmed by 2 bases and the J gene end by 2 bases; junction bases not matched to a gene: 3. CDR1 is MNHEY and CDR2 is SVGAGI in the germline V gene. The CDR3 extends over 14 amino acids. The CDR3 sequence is CASSYLAVTYEQYF. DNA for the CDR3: TGTGCCAGCAGTTACCTAGCGGTGACCTACGAGCAGTACTTC.

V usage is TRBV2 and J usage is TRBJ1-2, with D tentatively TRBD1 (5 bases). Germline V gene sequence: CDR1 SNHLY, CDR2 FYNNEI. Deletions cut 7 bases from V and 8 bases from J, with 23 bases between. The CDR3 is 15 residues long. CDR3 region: CASKGQGGPSEGYTF. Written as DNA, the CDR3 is TGTGCCAGCAAGGGCCAGGGAGGGCCTTCGGAAGGCTACACCTTC.

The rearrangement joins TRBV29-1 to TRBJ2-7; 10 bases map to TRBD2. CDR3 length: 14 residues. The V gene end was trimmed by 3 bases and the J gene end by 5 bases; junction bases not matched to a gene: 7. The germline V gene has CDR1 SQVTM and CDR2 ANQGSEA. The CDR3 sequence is CSVDTSGIANEQYF. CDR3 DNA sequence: TGCAGCGTTGATACTAGCGGGATAGCTAACGAGCAGTACTTC.

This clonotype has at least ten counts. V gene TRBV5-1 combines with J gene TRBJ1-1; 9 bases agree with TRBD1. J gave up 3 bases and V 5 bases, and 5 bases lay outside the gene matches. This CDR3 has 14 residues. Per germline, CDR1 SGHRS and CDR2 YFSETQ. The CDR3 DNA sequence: TGCGCCAGCAGGGGGACAGGGATGGACACTGAAGCTTTCTTT. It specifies CASRGTGMDTEAFF. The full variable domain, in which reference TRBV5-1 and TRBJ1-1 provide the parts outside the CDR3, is KAGVTQTPRYLIKTRGQQVTLSCSPISGHRSVSWYQQTPGQGLQFLFEYFSETQRNKGNFPGRFSGRQFSNSRSEMNVSTLELGDSALYLCASRGTGMDTEAFFGQGTRLTVV.

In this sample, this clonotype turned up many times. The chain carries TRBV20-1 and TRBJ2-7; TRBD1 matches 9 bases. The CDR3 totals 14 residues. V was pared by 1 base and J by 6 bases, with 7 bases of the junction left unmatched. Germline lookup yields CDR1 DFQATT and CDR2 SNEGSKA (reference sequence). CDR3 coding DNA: TGCAGTGCTAGAGTCGGGACAGGGACGGGCGAGCAGTACTTC. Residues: CSARVGTGTGEQYF.

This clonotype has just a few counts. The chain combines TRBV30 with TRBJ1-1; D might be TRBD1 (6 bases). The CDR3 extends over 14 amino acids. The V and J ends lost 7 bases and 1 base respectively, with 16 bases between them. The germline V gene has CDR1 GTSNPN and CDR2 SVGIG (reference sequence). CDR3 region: CASGHSDQNTEAFF. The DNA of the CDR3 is TGTGCCTCGGGACACAGCGATCAGAACACTGAAGCTTTCTTT.

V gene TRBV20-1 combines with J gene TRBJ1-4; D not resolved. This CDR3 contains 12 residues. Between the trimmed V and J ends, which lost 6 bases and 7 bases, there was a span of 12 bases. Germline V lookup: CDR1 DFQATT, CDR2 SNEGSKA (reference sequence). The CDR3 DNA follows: TGCAGTGCCAACCACGGGGTTGAAAAACTGTTTTTT. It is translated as CSANHGVEKLFF.

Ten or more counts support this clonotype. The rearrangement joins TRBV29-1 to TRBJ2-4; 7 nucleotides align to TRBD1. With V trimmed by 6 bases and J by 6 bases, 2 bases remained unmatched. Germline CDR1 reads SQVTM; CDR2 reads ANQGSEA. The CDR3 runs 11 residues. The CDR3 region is CSVDRANIQYF. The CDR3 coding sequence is TGCAGCGTCGACAGGGCAAACATTCAGTACTTC.

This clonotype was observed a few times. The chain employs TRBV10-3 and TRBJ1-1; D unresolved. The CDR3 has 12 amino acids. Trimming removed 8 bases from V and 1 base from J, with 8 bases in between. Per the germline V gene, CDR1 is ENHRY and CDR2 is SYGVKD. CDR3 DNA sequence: TGTGCCATCGCGGCAACGAACACTGAAGCTTTCTTT. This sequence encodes CAIAATNTEAFF.

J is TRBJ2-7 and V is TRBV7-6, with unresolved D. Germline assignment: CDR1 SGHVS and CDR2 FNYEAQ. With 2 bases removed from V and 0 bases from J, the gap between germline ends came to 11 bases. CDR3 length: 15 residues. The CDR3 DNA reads TGTGCCAGCAGCTTAATGGACGCCGGCTCCTACGAGCAGTACTTC. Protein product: CASSLMDAGSYEQYF.

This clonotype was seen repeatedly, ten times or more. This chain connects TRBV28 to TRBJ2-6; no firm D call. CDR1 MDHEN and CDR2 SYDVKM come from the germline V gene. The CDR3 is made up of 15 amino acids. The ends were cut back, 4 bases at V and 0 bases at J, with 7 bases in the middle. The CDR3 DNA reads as TGTGCCAGCAGTTATATGGCCTCTGGGGCCAACGTCCTGACTTTC. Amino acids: CASSYMASGANVLTF.

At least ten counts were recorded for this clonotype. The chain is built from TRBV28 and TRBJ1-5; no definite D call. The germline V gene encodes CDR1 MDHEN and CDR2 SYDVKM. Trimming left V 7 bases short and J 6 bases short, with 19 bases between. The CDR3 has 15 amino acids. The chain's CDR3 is CASTNRSWASQPQHF. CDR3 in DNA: TGTGCCAGCACCAACCGATCTTGGGCGTCTCAGCCCCAGCATTTT.

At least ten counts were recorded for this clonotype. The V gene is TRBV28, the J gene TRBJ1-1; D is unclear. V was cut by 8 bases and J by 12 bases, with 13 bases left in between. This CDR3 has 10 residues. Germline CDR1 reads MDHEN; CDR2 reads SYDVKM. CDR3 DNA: TGTGCCAGCCTAGGTCCCCAGACTTTCTTT. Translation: CASLGPQTFF.

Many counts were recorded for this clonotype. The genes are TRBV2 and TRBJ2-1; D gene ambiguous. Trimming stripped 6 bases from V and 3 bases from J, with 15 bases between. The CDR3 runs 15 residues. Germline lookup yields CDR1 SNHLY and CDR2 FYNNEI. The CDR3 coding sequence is TGTGCCAGCAGACAACGAGACGAAAGCTACAATGAGCAGTTCTTC. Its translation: CASRQRDESYNEQFF.